This T cell receptor beta chain was captured in a study of blood T cell repertoires in COVID-19. For the study at large: From the United States, Italy and Spain came samples of acute and convalescent COVID-19.

Source study methods: Reference gene primer amplification yielded estimated nucleated cell counts. TCRdb keeps only in-frame clones here, not all; method: immunoSEQ multiplex PCR. That table supplies the V and J calls and clone size; D and trimming were determined from the DNA. The sample carries about 260,000 clones, 88% recorded once. This sequence was found in a human donor in a cohort sampled during active COVID-19. Sequencing was performed on peripheral blood.

The CDR3 loop reads CASSEGLGTGAYGYTF. In DNA form, the CDR3 reads TGTGCCAGCAGTGAGGGACTCGGGACAGGGGCCTATGGCTACACCTTC. The V gene is TRBV25-1, the J gene TRBJ1-2; 10 bases line up with TRBD1. Germline CDR1 MGHDK, CDR2 SYGVNS. The length of the CDR3 is 16 residues. The V segment lost 3 bases and the J segment 4 bases; nucleotides outside the gene matches: 8.